The 10 T cell receptor beta chains below come from one sample, sequenced in a study of blood T cell repertoires in COVID-19. The repertoire was sequenced with immunoSEQ multiplex PCR; TCRdb's copy has only in-frame clones and lacks some. The sample carries 200,000 to 250,000 clones, 85% to 90% recorded once. Material: PBMCs or T cells enriched from blood (not recorded which). The source of these receptors is a woman aged 45 to 65 in a cohort exposed to, infected with or recovered from COVID-19 (not recorded which).

The chain uses TRBV7-9 and TRBJ2-2, with D maybe TRBD2 (5 bases). This CDR3 region has 16 residues. Germline V gene sequence: CDR1 SEHNR, CDR2 FQNEAQ (reference sequence). V lost 2 bases, J lost 1 base, and 11 bases lay in between. CDR3 sequence: CASSLSSGLNTGELFF. CDR3 sequence (DNA): TGTGCCAGCAGCTTATCATCCGGACTGAACACCGGGGAGCTGTTTTTT.

The chain recombines TRBV5-5 with TRBJ1-1; the D gene is possibly TRBD1 (6 bases). Germline V gene data show CDR1 as SGHKS and CDR2 as YYEKEE (reference sequence). This CDR3 comprises 14 residues. Between the trimmed V and J ends, which lost 6 bases and 1 base, there was a span of 13 bases. The CDR3 sequence: CASTGTWRNTEAFF. Here the CDR3 DNA reads TGTGCCAGCACCGGGACATGGAGGAACACTGAAGCTTTCTTT.

This clone has just a few counts. The same CDR3 also results from other DNA sequences found in this sample. V is TRBV18 and J is TRBJ1-6; possible D gene TRBD1, 5 bases. CDR1 KGHSH and CDR2 LQKENI come from the germline V gene. The length of the CDR3 is 14 residues. V was shortened by 2 bases and J by 7 bases, with 9 bases between the two germline ends. CDR3 sequence (DNA): TGTGCCAGCTCACCAGGGGGGGGAAATTCACCCCTCCACTTT. Translation gives CASSPGGGNSPLHF.

V and J are TRBV7-2 and TRBJ2-7; TRBD2 matches at 8 bases. CDR3 length equals 14 residues. Germline loops: CDR1 SGHTA, CDR2 FQGNSA. J was trimmed by 3 bases and V by 2 bases; bases with no gene match: 3. The chain's CDR3 is CASSLSSGRYEQYF. CDR3 nucleotide sequence: TGTGCCAGCAGCTTATCTAGCGGGCGCTACGAGCAGTACTTC.

On this clone itself: Mismatch with germline at one junction end may stem from a read error. The chain recombines TRBV6-5 with TRBJ2-1; D not certain. In germline, CDR1 is MNHEY, CDR2 SVGAGI. The CDR3 runs 10 residues. In DNA form, the CDR3 reads TGTGCCAGCCGTTACAATGAGCAGTTCTTC. Encoded protein: CASRYNEQFF.

V gene TRBV5-1 combines with J gene TRBJ2-2; possibly TRBD1 for D (6 bases). Trimming pared 2 bases from V and 10 bases from J, leaving 15 bases between. CDR3 length: 14 residues. The germline CDR1 and CDR2 sequences are SGHRS and YFSETQ. CDR3 nucleotide sequence: TGCGCCAGCAGCTTCTACAGGGACCCGGAGGAGCTGTTTTTT. It codes for CASSFYRDPEELFF.

This rearrangement joins TRBV19 to TRBJ2-7, with TRBD2 matching over 7 bases. V was pared by 4 bases and J by 1 base, with 10 bases of the junction left unmatched. CDR3 length: 16 amino acids. Germline values: CDR1 LNHDA, CDR2 SQIVND (reference sequence). The CDR3 nucleotides are TGTGCCAGTAGTACGGTATACCTAGCGGAGTCCTACGAGCAGTACTTC. This gives the protein CASSTVYLAESYEQYF. Full variable domain (rest looked up from reference TRBV19 and TRBJ2-7): DGGITQSPKYLFRKEGQNVTLSCEQNLNHDAMYWYRQDPGQGLRLIYYSQIVNDFQKGDIAEGYSVSREKKESFPLTVTSAQKNPTAFYLCASSTVYLAESYEQYFGPGTRLTVT.

The rearrangement links TRBV7-2 to TRBJ1-2, with TRBD1 matching over 8 bases. Germline V gene sequence: CDR1 SGHTA, CDR2 FQGNSA. The trim removed 5 bases at V and 5 bases at J, leaving 4 bases unmatched. This CDR3 spans 13 amino acids. Written as DNA, the CDR3 is TGTGCCAGCAGCCCGACAGGGGTATATGGCTACACCTTC. As protein: CASSPTGVYGYTF. The full variable domain, rest sourced from reference TRBV7-2 and TRBJ1-2, is GAGVSQSPSNKVTEKGKDVELRCDPISGHTALYWYRQSLGQGLEFLIYFQGNSAPDKSGLPSDRFSAERTGGSVSTLTIQRTQQEDSAVYLCASSPTGVYGYTFGSGTRLTVV.

The J gene is TRBJ1-6, the V gene TRBV29-1; 7 bases match TRBD1. There are 14 residues in the CDR3. V was pared by 7 bases and J by 3 bases, with 6 bases of the junction left unmatched. The germline CDR1 and CDR2 sequences are SQVTM and ANQGSEA. DNA for the CDR3: TGCAGCGCACACAGGGGAAACTATAATTCACCCCTCCACTTT. The encoded protein is CSAHRGNYNSPLHF.

This chain uses TRBV21-1 with TRBJ1-2; TRBD1 is taken as the D call from the table, unchecked against the DNA. TRBV21-1 represents a pseudogene. The CDR3 covers 16 residues. CDR3 DNA: TGTGCCAGCTGGGGCCCGGGACAGGAACCTAACTATGGCTACACCTTC. Protein product: CASWGPGQEPNYGYTF.